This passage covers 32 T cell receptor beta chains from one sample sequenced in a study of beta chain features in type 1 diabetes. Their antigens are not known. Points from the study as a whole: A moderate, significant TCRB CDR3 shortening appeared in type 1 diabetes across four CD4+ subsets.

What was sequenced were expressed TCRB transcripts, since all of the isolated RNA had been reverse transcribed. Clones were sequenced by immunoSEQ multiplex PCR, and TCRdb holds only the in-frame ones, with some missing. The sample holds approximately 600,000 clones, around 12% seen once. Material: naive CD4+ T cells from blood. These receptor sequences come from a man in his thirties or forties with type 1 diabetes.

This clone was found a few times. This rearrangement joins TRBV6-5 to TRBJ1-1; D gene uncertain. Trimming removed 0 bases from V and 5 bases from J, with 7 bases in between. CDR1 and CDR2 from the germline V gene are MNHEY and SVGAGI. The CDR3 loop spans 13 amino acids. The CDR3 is CASSYSGKTEAFF. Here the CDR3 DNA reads TGTGCCAGCAGTTACTCCGGCAAGACTGAAGCTTTCTTT.

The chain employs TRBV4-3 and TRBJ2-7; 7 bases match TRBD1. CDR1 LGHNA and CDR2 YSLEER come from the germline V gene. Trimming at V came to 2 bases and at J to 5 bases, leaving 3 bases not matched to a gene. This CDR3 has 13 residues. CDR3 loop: CASSQRGHDEQYF. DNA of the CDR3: TGCGCCAGCAGCCAAAGGGGGCATGACGAGCAGTACTTC.

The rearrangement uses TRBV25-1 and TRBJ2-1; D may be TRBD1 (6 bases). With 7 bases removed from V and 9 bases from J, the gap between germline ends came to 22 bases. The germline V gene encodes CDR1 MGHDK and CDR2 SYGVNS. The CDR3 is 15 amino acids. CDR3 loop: CASTRSSTGEVEQFF. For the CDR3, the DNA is TGTGCCAGCACCCGATCCTCGACAGGTGAAGTTGAGCAGTTCTTC.

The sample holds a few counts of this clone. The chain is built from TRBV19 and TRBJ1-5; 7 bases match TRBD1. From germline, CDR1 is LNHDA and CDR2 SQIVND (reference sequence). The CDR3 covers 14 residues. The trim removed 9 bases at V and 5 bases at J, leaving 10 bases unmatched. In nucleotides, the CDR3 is TGTGCCAGCAAACTGGACAGGCACCATCAGCCCCAGCATTTT. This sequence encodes CASKLDRHHQPQHF.

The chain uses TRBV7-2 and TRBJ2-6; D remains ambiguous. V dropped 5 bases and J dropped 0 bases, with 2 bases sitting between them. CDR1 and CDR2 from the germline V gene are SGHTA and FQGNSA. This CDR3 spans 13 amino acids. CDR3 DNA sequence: TGTGCCAGCAGCACCTCTGGGGCCAACGTCCTGACTTTC. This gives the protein CASSTSGANVLTF.

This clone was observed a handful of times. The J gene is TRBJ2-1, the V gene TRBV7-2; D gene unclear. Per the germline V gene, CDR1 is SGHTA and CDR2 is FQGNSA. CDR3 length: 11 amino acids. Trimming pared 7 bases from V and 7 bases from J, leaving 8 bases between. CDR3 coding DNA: TGTGCCAGCAAAGAGCGTAATGAGCAGTTCTTC. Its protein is CASKERNEQFF.

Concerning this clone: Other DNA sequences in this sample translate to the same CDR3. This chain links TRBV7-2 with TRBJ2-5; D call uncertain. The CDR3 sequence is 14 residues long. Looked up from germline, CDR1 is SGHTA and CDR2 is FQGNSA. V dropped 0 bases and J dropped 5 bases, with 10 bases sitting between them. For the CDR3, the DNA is TGTGCCAGCAGCTTAGCCGGTTTGAGGGAGACCCAGTACTTC. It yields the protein CASSLAGLRETQYF. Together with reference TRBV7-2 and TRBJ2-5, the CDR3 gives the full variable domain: GAGVSQSPSNKVTEKGKDVELRCDPISGHTALYWYRQSLGQGLEFLIYFQGNSAPDKSGLPSDRFSAERTGGSVSTLTIQRTQQEDSAVYLCASSLAGLRETQYFGPGTRLLVL.

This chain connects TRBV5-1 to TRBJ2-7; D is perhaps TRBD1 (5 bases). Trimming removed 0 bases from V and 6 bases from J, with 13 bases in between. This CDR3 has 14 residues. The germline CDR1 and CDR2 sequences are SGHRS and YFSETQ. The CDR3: CASSLAQVSREQYF. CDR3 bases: TGCGCCAGCAGCTTGGCACAGGTATCACGCGAGCAGTACTTC.

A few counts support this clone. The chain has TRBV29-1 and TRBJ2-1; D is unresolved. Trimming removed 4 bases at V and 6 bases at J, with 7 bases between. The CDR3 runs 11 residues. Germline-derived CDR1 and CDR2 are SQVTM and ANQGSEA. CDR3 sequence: CSVGNGNEQFF. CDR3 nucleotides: TGCAGCGTTGGGAATGGCAATGAGCAGTTCTTC.

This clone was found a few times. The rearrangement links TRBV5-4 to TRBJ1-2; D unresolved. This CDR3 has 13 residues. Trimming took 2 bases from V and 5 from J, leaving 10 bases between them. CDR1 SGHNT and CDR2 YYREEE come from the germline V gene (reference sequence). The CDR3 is CASSLARDYGYTF. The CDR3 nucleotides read TGTGCCAGCAGCTTAGCCCGGGATTATGGCTACACCTTC.

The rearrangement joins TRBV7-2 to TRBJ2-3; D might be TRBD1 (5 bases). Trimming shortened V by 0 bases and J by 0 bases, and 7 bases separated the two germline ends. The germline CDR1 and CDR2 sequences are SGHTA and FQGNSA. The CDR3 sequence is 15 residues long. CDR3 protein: CASSLAGASTDTQYF. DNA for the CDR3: TGTGCCAGCAGCTTAGCTGGGGCTAGCACAGATACGCAGTATTTT.

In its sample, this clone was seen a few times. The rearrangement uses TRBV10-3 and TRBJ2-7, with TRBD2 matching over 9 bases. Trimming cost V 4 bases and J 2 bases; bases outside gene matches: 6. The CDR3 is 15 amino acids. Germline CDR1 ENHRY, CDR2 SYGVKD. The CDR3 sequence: CAISGSSGATYEQYF. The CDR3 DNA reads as TGTGCCATCAGTGGGTCTAGCGGGGCCACCTACGAGCAGTACTTC.

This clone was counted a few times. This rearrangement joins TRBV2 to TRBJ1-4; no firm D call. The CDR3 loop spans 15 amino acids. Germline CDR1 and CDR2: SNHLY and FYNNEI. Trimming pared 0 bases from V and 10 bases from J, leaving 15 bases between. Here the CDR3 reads CASSEAGQAGGKLFF. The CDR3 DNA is TGTGCCAGCAGTGAAGCGGGCCAGGCTGGCGGAAAACTGTTTTTT.

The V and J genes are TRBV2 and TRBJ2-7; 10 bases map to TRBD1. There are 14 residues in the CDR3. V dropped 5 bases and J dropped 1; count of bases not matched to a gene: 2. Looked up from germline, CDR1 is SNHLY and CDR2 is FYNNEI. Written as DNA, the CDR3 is TGTGCCAGCAGTCGGACAGGGGGATCCTACGAGCAGTACTTC. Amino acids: CASSRTGGSYEQYF.

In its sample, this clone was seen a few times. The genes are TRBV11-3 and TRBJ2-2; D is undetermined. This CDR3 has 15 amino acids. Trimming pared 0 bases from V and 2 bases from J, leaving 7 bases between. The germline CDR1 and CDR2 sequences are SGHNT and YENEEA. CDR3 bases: TGTGCCAGCAGCTTAGACGGCACCAACACCGGGGAGCTGTTTTTT. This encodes CASSLDGTNTGELFF.

The CDR3 is CASRLRWAYEQYF. DNA for the CDR3: TGTGCCAGCCGGCTAAGGTGGGCCTACGAGCAGTACTTC. The chain uses TRBV2 and TRBJ2-7; unclear D gene. The germline CDR1 and CDR2 sequences are SNHLY and FYNNEI. The CDR3 loop spans 13 amino acids. V dropped 8 bases and J dropped 2 bases, with 13 bases sitting between them.

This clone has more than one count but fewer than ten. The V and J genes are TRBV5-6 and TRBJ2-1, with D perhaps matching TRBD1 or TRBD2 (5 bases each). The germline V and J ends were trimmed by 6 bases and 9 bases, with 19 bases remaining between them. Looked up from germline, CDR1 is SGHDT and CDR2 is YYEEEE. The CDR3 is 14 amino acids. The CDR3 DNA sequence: TGTGCCAGCAACAGACAGCCCGGGGCGGGTGAGCAGTTCTTC. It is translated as CASNRQPGAGEQFF. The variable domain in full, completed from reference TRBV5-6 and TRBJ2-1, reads DAGVTQSPTHLIKTRGQQVTLRCSPKSGHDTVSWYQQALGQGPQFIFQYYEEEERQRGNFPDRFSGHQFPNYSSELNVNALLLGDSALYLCASNRQPGAGEQFFGPGTRLTVL.

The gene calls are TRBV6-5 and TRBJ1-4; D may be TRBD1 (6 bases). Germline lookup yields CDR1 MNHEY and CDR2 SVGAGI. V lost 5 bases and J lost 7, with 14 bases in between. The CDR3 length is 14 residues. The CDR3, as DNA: TGTGCCAGCAGTAGGACAGTATACGGTGAAAAACTGTTTTTT. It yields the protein CASSRTVYGEKLFF.

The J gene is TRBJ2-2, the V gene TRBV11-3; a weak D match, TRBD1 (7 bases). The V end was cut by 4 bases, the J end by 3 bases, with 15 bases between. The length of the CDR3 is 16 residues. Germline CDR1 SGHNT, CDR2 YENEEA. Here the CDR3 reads CASSSGGGADTGELFF. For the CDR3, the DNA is TGTGCCAGCAGCTCCGGAGGGGGCGCCGACACCGGGGAGCTGTTTTTT.

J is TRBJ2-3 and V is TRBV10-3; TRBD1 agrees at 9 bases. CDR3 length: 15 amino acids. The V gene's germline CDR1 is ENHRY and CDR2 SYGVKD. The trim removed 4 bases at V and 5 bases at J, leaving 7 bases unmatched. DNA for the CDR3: TGTGCCATCAGTGGGGACAGGGACCGGCGAGATACGCAGTATTTT. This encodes CAISGDRDRRDTQYF.

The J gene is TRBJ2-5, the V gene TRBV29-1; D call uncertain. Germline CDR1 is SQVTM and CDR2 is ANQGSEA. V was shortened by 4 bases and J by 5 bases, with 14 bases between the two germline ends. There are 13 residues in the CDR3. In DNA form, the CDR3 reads TGCAGCGTTGTCTTTACCCGGCGGGAGACCCAGTACTTC. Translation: CSVVFTRRETQYF.

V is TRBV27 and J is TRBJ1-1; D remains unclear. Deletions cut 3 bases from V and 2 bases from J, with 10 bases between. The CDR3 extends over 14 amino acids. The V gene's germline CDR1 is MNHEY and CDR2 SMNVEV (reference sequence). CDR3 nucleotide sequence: TGTGCCAGCAGTTTTCGGGCAGGCAACACTGAAGCTTTCTTT. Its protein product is CASSFRAGNTEAFF.

The CDR3 reads CASSQDSGQGSGYTF. Written as DNA, the CDR3 is TGTGCCAGCAGCCAAGATTCGGGGCAGGGGAGCGGCTACACCTTC. The chain combines TRBV4-2 with TRBJ1-2; D might be TRBD1 (6 bases). The CDR3 totals 15 residues. Trimming pared 0 bases from V and 8 bases from J, leaving 16 bases between. Germline CDR1 reads LGHNA; CDR2 reads YNFKEQ.

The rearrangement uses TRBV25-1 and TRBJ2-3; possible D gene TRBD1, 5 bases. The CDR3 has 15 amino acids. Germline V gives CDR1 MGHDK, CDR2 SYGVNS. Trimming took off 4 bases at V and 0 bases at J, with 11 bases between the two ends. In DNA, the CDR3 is TGTGCCAGCAGTGGCCCCCCAGGGAGCACAGATACGCAGTATTTT. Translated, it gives CASSGPPGSTDTQYF.

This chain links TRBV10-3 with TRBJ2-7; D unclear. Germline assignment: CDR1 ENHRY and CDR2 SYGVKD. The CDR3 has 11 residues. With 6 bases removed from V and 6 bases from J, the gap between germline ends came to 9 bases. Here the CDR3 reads CAISLYAEQYF. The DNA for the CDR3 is TGTGCCATCAGCCTTTATGCCGAGCAGTACTTC.

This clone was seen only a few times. The CDR3 protein is CASSPSGGGGDTQYF. For the CDR3, the DNA is TGTGCCAGCAGCCCAAGCGGGGGGGGTGGAGATACGCAGTATTTT. J is TRBJ2-3 and V is TRBV6-6; 10 nucleotides align to TRBD2. The CDR3 covers 15 residues. Germline CDR1 MNHNY, CDR2 SVGAGI (reference sequence). With 6 bases clipped from V and 5 bases from J, the junction kept 8 bases outside the gene matches.

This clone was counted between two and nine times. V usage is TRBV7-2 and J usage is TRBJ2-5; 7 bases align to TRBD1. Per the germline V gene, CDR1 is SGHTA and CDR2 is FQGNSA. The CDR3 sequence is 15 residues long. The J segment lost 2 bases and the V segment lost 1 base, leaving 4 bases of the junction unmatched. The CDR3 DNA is TGTGCCAGCAGCTTAGAGGGACAGAAGCAAGAGACCCAGTACTTC. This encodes CASSLEGQKQETQYF. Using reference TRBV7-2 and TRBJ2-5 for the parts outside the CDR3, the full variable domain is GAGVSQSPSNKVTEKGKDVELRCDPISGHTALYWYRQSLGQGLEFLIYFQGNSAPDKSGLPSDRFSAERTGGSVSTLTIQRTQQEDSAVYLCASSLEGQKQETQYFGPGTRLLVL.

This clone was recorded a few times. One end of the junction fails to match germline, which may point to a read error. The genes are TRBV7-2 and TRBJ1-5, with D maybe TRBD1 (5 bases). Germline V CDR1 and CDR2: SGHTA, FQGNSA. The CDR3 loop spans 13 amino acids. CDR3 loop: CASSQDRNQPQHF. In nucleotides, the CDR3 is TGCGCCAGCAGCCAAGACAGAAATCAGCCCCAGCATTTT.

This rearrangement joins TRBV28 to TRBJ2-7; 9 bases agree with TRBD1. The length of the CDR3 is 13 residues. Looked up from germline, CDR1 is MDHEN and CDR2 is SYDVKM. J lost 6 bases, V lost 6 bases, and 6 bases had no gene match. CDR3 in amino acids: CASSLSDRGEQYF. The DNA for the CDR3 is TGTGCCAGCAGCCTTTCGGACAGGGGCGAGCAGTACTTC. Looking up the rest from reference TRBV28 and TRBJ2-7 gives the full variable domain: DVKVTQSSRYLVKRTGEKVFLECVQDMDHENMFWYRQDPGLGLRLIYFSYDVKMKEKGDIPEGYSVSREKKERFSLILESASTNQTSMYLCASSLSDRGEQYFGPGTRLTVT.

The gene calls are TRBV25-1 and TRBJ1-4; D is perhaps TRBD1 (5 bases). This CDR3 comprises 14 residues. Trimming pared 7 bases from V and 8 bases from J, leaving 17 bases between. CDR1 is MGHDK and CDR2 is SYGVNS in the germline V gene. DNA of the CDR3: TGTGCCAGCACCAAGTCCGTAGAGGGGGAAAAACTGTTTTTT. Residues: CASTKSVEGEKLFF.

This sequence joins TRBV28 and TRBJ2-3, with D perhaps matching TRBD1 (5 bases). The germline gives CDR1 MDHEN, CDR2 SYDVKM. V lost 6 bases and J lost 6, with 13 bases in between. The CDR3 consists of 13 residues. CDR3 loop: CASRRQPADTQYF. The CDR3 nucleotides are TGTGCCAGCAGGAGACAGCCGGCCGATACGCAGTATTTT. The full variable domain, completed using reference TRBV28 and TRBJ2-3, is DVKVTQSSRYLVKRTGEKVFLECVQDMDHENMFWYRQDPGLGLRLIYFSYDVKMKEKGDIPEGYSVSREKKERFSLILESASTNQTSMYLCASRRQPADTQYFGPGTRLTVL.

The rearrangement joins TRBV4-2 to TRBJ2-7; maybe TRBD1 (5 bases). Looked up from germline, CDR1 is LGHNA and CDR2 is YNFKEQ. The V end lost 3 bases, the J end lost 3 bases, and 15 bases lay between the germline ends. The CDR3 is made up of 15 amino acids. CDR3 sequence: CASSQGQGIFYEQYF. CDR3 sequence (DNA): TGTGCCAGCAGCCAGGGCCAGGGTATTTTCTACGAGCAGTACTTC.